These 25 T cell receptor beta chains share one sample of origin, sequenced in a study of OX40 agonist ivuxolimab in advanced cancers. Method: immunoSEQ multiplex PCR; TCRdb's copy keeps in-frame clones and lacks some. This sample has 76,000 or so clones; around nine tenths occur once, and the top ten carry 0.7% to 0.9%. The specimen comprised CD4+ or CD8+ T cells sorted from blood, sampled in a trial of the OX40 agonist ivuxolimab. The source is an adult with an advanced solid tumor such as melanoma, head and neck, liver or kidney cancer.

The J gene is TRBJ2-3, the V gene TRBV30, with 10 positions matching TRBD2. The length of the CDR3 is 12 residues. Unmatched junction bases numbered 0, after V lost 5 bases and J lost 4 bases. Germline V gene sequence: CDR1 GTSNPN, CDR2 SVGIG (reference sequence). Written as DNA, the CDR3 is TGTGCCTGGGGACTAGCGGCAGATACGCAGTATTTT. Residues: CAWGLAADTQYF.

This rearrangement joins TRBV6-5 to TRBJ2-7; 11 bases line up with TRBD2. The CDR3 spans 14 residues. After removal of 7 bases from V and 1 base from J, the junction contained 3 bases not matched to a gene. CDR1 and CDR2 (germline): MNHEY, SVGAGI. For the CDR3, the DNA is TGTGCCAGCACCAGACTAGCGGGGTCCTACGAGCAGTACTTC. This sequence encodes CASTRLAGSYEQYF.

The J gene is TRBJ2-7, the V gene TRBV4-1; the D gene is possibly TRBD1 (5 bases). The CDR3 has 18 residues. The germline V gene has CDR1 MGHRA and CDR2 YSYEKL. Between the trimmed V and J ends, which lost 1 base and 0 bases, there was a span of 19 bases. The CDR3: CASSQGAFRTDTSYEQYF. The DNA of the CDR3 is TGCGCCAGCAGCCAAGGGGCCTTTAGAACGGACACCTCCTACGAGCAGTACTTC.

The V gene is TRBV5-1, the J gene TRBJ2-5, with no clear D. Trimming took off 3 bases at V and 0 bases at J, with 9 bases between the two ends. Germline lookup yields CDR1 SGHRS and CDR2 YFSETQ. The CDR3 spans 14 residues. CDR3 sequence (DNA): TGCGCCAGCAGCTCCGACATGTACCAAGAGACCCAGTACTTC. Residues: CASSSDMYQETQYF.

The gene calls are TRBV7-3 and TRBJ1-1; tentatively, D is TRBD1 (6 bases). Trimming took off 4 bases at V and 6 bases at J, with 12 bases between the two ends. Germline V gene sequence: CDR1 SGHTA, CDR2 FQGTGA. The CDR3 covers 13 residues. CDR3 residues: CASSSRTGPEAFF. CDR3 nucleotide sequence: TGTGCCAGCAGCTCCCGAACAGGGCCTGAAGCTTTCTTT.

The chain uses TRBV6-1 and TRBJ2-7; no clear D gene. This CDR3 spans 15 amino acids. Between the trimmed V and J ends, which lost 0 bases and 7 bases, there was a span of 16 bases. Germline assignment: CDR1 MNHNS and CDR2 SASEGT. The CDR3 loop is CASSEAGQAAGEQYF. The CDR3 DNA sequence: TGTGCCAGCAGTGAAGCGGGCCAGGCCGCCGGGGAGCAGTACTTC.

The chain recombines TRBV7-8 with TRBJ2-7, with 13 bases identical to TRBD2. The trim removed 0 bases at V and 2 bases at J, leaving 10 bases unmatched. In germline, CDR1 is SGHVS, CDR2 FQNEAQ. The CDR3 length is 19 residues. Here the CDR3 DNA reads TGTGCCAGCAGCTTAGCGGGACTAGCGGGGTCCCCTCTTCCCTACGAGCAGTACTTC. Its protein product is CASSLAGLAGSPLPYEQYF. Full variable domain (remainder filled in from reference TRBV7-8 and TRBJ2-7): GAGVSQSPRYKVAKRGQDVALRCDPISGHVSLFWYQQALGQGPEFLTYFQNEAQLDKSGLPSDRFFAERPEGSVSTLKIQRTQQEDSAVYLCASSLAGLAGSPLPYEQYFGPGTRLTVT.

This sequence joins TRBV5-5 and TRBJ1-2; D remains unclear. V was pared by 4 bases and J by 8 bases, with 18 bases between. This CDR3 spans 14 amino acids. Germline V gene lookup returns CDR1 SGHKS and CDR2 YYEKEE (reference sequence). CDR3 residues: CASSPEHVFSGYTF. CDR3 bases: TGTGCCAGCAGCCCAGAGCATGTTTTTAGCGGCTACACCTTC.

The rearrangement links TRBV10-3 to TRBJ2-5; a possible D gene is TRBD2 (6 bases). The CDR3 has 14 residues. The V end was cut by 2 bases, the J end by 2 bases, with 9 bases between. Germline CDR1 is ENHRY and CDR2 is SYGVKD. The CDR3 nucleotides are TGTGCCATCAGTGAGCGGCGGGGACAAGAGACCCAGTACTTC. As protein: CAISERRGQETQYF.

The gene calls are TRBV11-3 and TRBJ2-2, with 7 bases aligning to TRBD2. CDR3 size: 16 residues. J gave up 3 bases and V 5 bases, and 9 bases lay outside the gene matches. The V gene's germline CDR1 is SGHNT and CDR2 YENEEA. CDR3 nucleotide sequence: TGTGCCAGCAGCCCTTGGGGGGGAACTGACACCGGGGAGCTGTTTTTT. Translation gives CASSPWGGTDTGELFF.

The V call is TRBV7-8, the J call TRBJ2-1, with 13 bases that match TRBD2. Trimming took 6 bases from V and 8 from J; bases not matched to a gene: 7. Germline loops: CDR1 SGHVS, CDR2 FQNEAQ. The CDR3 has 15 amino acids. CDR3 sequence: CASRGLAGVVHEQFF. The DNA for the CDR3 is TGTGCCAGCAGAGGACTAGCGGGAGTCGTTCATGAGCAGTTCTTC.

The CDR3 DNA is TGTGCCAGCAGTCGCTCGGGGGTCGACTACACCTTC. Protein: CASSRSGVDYTF. The V gene is TRBV4-2, the J gene TRBJ1-2, with a weak D call TRBD1 (5 bases). Germline assignment: CDR1 LGHNA and CDR2 YNFKEQ. Trimming took 6 bases from V and 10 from J, leaving 15 bases between them. The CDR3 covers 12 residues.

The table lists this clone with a count of one. This rearrangement joins TRBV11-1 to TRBJ2-2; no firm D call. The V end lost 2 bases, the J end lost 3 bases, and 13 bases lay between the germline ends. This CDR3 spans 16 amino acids. Per germline, CDR1 SGHAT and CDR2 FQDESV (reference sequence). For the CDR3, the DNA is TGTGCCAGCAGCTTAAACCCAGACCCGGACACCGGGGAGCTGTTTTTT. Translated, it gives CASSLNPDPDTGELFF.

The chain employs TRBV7-3 and TRBJ2-1, with 9 bases identical to TRBD2. After removal of 4 bases from V and 0 bases from J, the junction contained 13 bases not matched to a gene. This CDR3 has 19 amino acids. The germline gives CDR1 SGHTA, CDR2 FQGTGA. The CDR3 DNA reads TGTGCCAGCAGCTCCCCCCATAGCGGGAGCCAGAGCTCCTACAATGAGCAGTTCTTC. Residues: CASSSPHSGSQSSYNEQFF.

This sequence joins TRBV9 and TRBJ2-1; maybe TRBD2 (6 bases). V was pared by 4 bases and J by 9 bases, with 17 bases between. Germline CDR1 SGDLS, CDR2 YYNGEE. This CDR3 contains 14 residues. The CDR3, as DNA: TGTGCCAGCAGCCCCCTGGTGTCTAGCGTTGAGCAGTTCTTC. It specifies CASSPLVSSVEQFF. Supplemented by reference TRBV9 and TRBJ2-1, the full variable domain reads DSGVTQTPKHLITATGQRVTLRCSPRSGDLSVYWYQQSLDQGLQFLIQYYNGEERAKGNILERFSAQQFPDLHSELNLSSLELGDSALYFCASSPLVSSVEQFFGPGTRLTVL.

The chain carries TRBV5-1 and TRBJ2-3, with no clear D. The CDR3 loop spans 14 amino acids. Trimming shortened V by 5 bases and J by 1 base, and 11 bases separated the two germline ends. Germline V gene lookup returns CDR1 SGHRS and CDR2 YFSETQ. The CDR3 sequence: CASSTQTRTDTQYF. CDR3 in DNA: TGCGCCAGCAGTACACAGACCCGCACAGATACGCAGTATTTT. The full variable domain, rest sourced from reference TRBV5-1 and TRBJ2-3, is KAGVTQTPRYLIKTRGQQVTLSCSPISGHRSVSWYQQTPGQGLQFLFEYFSETQRNKGNFPGRFSGRQFSNSRSEMNVSTLELGDSALYLCASSTQTRTDTQYFGPGTRLTVL.

The chain's CDR3 is CASSSRTASTDTQYF. The CDR3 region has the DNA TGTGCCAGTAGTTCCCGGACTGCTAGCACAGATACGCAGTATTTT. The gene calls are TRBV19 and TRBJ2-3; a weak D match, TRBD2 (5 bases). Germline V CDR1 and CDR2: LNHDA, SQIVND (reference sequence). V gave up 5 bases and J gave up 0 bases, with 12 bases separating them. This CDR3 comprises 15 residues.

The rearrangement joins TRBV2 to TRBJ1-5, with D uncertain. This CDR3 is 14 amino acids long. Trimming took 1 base from V and 3 from J, leaving 7 bases between them. The germline gives CDR1 SNHLY, CDR2 FYNNEI. CDR3 DNA sequence: TGTGCCAGCAGTGAAGGCAGGTCCAATCAGCCCCAGCATTTT. Its protein is CASSEGRSNQPQHF.

The chain is built from TRBV19 and TRBJ2-2; TRBD2 is a possible D gene (5 bases). With 9 bases removed from V and 0 bases from J, the gap between germline ends came to 11 bases. Germline CDR1 LNHDA, CDR2 SQIVND (reference sequence). This CDR3 region has 14 residues. CDR3 coding DNA: TGTGCCAGCGTCTGGGGAGCGAACACCGGGGAGCTGTTTTTT. The encoded protein is CASVWGANTGELFF.

The chain joins TRBV5-1 to TRBJ1-5; 12 bases map to TRBD1. Trimming took 4 bases from V and 5 from J; bases not matched to a gene: 7. The germline V gene encodes CDR1 SGHRS and CDR2 YFSETQ. The CDR3 runs 16 residues. This CDR3 is CASSLGTGGAYQPQHF. Here the CDR3 DNA reads TGCGCCAGCAGCCTCGGGACAGGGGGCGCCTATCAGCCCCAGCATTTT.

This chain connects TRBV7-8 to TRBJ1-1; D is perhaps TRBD1 (6 bases). Trimming took off 2 bases at V and 6 bases at J, with 13 bases between the two ends. CDR3 length equals 14 residues. Germline V gene data show CDR1 as SGHVS and CDR2 as FQNEAQ. The DNA for the CDR3 is TGTGCCAGCAGCTTACTCGCAGGGGCTGCTGAAGCTTTCTTT. Translating gives CASSLLAGAAEAFF.

The chain combines TRBV7-8 with TRBJ2-1; D is possibly TRBD2 (5 bases). The germline V and J ends were trimmed by 5 bases and 6 bases, with 14 bases remaining between them. This CDR3 has 14 residues. Looked up from germline, CDR1 is SGHVS and CDR2 is FQNEAQ. The chain's CDR3 is CASSPPAGLNEQFF. The CDR3 DNA is TGTGCCAGCAGCCCGCCGGCGGGCCTCAATGAGCAGTTCTTC. The full variable domain, its missing parts supplied by reference TRBV7-8 and TRBJ2-1, is GAGVSQSPRYKVAKRGQDVALRCDPISGHVSLFWYQQALGQGPEFLTYFQNEAQLDKSGLPSDRFFAERPEGSVSTLKIQRTQQEDSAVYLCASSPPAGLNEQFFGPGTRLTVL.

The chain recombines TRBV5-5 with TRBJ2-2; D is undetermined. This CDR3 comprises 15 residues. V was pared by 1 base and J by 1 base, with 8 bases between. The germline CDR1 and CDR2 sequences are SGHKS and YYEKEE (reference sequence). In DNA, the CDR3 is TGTGCCAGCAGCTTGACACCTGAGAACACCGGGGAGCTGTTTTTT. Its protein product is CASSLTPENTGELFF.

The chain uses TRBV5-4 and TRBJ2-7; D gene uncertain. In germline, CDR1 is SGHNT, CDR2 YYREEE (reference sequence). V was shortened by 1 base and J by 2 bases, with 7 bases between the two germline ends. The CDR3 is 13 residues long. The CDR3 DNA reads TGTGCCAGCAGCTTGTCCTCGGCCTACGAGCAGTACTTC. It codes for CASSLSSAYEQYF.

The chain combines TRBV7-2 with TRBJ2-2; D not certain. This CDR3 has 16 residues. Trimming shortened V by 2 bases and J by 6 bases, and 16 bases separated the two germline ends. Germline CDR1 reads SGHTA; CDR2 reads FQGNSA. The CDR3 DNA sequence: TGTGCCAGCAGCTTAAACCTGGCCAGGCTTTCCGGGGAGCTGTTTTTT. This gives the protein CASSLNLARLSGELFF.